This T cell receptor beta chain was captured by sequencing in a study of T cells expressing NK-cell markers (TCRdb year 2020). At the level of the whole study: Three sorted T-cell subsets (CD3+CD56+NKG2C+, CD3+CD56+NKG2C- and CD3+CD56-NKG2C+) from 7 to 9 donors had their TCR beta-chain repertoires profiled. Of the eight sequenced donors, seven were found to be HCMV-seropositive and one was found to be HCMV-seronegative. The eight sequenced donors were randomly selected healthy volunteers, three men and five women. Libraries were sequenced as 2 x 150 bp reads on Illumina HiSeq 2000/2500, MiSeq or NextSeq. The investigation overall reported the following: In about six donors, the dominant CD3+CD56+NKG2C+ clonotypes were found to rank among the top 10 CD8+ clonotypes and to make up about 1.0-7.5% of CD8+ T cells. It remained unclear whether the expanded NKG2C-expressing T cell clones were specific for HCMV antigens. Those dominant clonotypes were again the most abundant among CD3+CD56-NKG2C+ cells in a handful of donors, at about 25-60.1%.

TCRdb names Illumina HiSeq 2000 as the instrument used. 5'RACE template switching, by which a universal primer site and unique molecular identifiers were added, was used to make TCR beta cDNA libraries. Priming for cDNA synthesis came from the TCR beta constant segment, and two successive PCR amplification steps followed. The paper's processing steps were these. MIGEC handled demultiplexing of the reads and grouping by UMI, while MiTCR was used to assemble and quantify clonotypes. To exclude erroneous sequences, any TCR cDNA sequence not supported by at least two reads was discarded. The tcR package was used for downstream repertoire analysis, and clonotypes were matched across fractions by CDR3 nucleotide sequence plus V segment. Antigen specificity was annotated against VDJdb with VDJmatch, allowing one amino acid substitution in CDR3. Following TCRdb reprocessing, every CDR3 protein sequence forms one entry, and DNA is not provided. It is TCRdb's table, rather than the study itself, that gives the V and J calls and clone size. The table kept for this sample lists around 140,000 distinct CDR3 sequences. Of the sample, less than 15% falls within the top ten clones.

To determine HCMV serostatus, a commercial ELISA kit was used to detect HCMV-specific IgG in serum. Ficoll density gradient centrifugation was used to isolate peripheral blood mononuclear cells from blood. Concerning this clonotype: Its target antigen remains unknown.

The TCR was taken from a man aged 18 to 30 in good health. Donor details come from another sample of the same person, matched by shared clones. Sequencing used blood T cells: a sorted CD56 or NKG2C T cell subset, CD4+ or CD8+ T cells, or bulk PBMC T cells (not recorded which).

The CDR3 reads CASSLFGGRNTEAFF. The rearrangement joined TRBV28 to TRBJ1-1; the TCRdb D gene call, TRBD1, has no DNA to confirm it. CDR1 and CDR2, per the germline V gene, are MDHEN and SYDVKM. From cysteine to phenylalanine, the CDR3 is 15 amino acids long. No nucleotide data were recorded.